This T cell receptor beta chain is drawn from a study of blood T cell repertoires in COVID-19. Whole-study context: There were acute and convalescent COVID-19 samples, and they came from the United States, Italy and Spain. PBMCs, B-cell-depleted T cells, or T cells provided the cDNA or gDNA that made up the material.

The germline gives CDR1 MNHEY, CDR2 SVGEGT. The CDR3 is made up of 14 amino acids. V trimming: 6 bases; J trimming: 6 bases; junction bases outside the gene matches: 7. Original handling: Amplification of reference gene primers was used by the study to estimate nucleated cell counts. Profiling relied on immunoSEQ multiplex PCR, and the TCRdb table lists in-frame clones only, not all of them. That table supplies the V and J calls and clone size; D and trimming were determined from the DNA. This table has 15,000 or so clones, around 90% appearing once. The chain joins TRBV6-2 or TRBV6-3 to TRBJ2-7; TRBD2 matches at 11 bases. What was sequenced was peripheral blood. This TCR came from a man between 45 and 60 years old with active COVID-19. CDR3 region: CASSRPGLAVEQYF. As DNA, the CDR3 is TGTGCCAGCAGCAGACCGGGACTAGCGGTCGAGCAGTACTTC.